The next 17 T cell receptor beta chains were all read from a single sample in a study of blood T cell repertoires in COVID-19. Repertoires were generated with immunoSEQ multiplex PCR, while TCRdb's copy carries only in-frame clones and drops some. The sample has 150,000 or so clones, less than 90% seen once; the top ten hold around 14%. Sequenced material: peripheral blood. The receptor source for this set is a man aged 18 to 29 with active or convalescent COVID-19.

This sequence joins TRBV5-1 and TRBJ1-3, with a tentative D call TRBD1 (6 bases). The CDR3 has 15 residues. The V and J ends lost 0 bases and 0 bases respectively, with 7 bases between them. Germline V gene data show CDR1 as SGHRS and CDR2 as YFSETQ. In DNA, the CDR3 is TGCGCCAGCAGCTTGGAAGGGGGCTCTGGAAACACCATATATTTT. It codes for CASSLEGGSGNTIYF.

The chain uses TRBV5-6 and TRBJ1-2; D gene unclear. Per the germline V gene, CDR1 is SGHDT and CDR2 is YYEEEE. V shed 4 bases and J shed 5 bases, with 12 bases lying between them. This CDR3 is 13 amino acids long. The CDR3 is CASSPGVLYGYTF. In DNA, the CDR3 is TGTGCCAGCAGCCCCGGGGTTTTGTATGGCTACACCTTC.

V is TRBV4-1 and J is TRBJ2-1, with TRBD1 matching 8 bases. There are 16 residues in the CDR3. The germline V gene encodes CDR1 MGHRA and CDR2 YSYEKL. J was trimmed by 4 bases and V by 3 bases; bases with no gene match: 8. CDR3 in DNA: TGCGCCAGCAGCCAGCGGACAGGGACACAATACAATGAGCAGTTCTTC. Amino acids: CASSQRTGTQYNEQFF.

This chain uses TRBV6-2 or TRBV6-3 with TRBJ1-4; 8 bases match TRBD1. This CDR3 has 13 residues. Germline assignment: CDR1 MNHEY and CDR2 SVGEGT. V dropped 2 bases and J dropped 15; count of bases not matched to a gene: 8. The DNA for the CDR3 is TGTGCCAGCAGTTACCAGATGAGGACAGGGATGTTTTTT. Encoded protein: CASSYQMRTGMFF.

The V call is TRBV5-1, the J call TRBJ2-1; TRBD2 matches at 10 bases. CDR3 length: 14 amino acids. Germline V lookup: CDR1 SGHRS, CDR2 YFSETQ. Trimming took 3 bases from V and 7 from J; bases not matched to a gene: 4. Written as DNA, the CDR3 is TGCGCCAGCAGCTCTAGCGGGAGCCTAAATGAGCAGTTCTTC. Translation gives CASSSSGSLNEQFF.

The CDR3 here is CAISDYWGGYTF. The CDR3 DNA is TGTGCCATCAGTGATTACTGGGGCGGCTACACCTTC. The chain recombines TRBV10-3 with TRBJ1-2; tentative D call: TRBD1 (5 bases). V shed 3 bases and J shed 8 bases, with 10 bases lying between them. The CDR3 has 12 residues. The germline gives CDR1 ENHRY, CDR2 SYGVKD.

The CDR3 is CAWKGGSNQPQHF. CDR3 bases: TGTGCCTGGAAAGGGGGAAGCAATCAGCCCCAGCATTTT. This sequence joins TRBV30 and TRBJ1-5; a possible D gene is TRBD1 (6 bases). With 4 bases removed from V and 1 base from J, the gap between germline ends came to 8 bases. The CDR3 spans 13 residues. Germline assignment: CDR1 GTSNPN and CDR2 SVGIG (reference sequence).

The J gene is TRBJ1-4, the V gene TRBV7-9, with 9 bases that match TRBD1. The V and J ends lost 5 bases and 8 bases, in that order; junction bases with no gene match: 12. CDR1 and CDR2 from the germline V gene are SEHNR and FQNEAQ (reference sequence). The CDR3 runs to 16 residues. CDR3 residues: CASSLLGGQGQEKLFF. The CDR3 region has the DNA TGTGCCAGCAGCCTTCTCGGGGGACAGGGTCAGGAAAAACTGTTTTTT.

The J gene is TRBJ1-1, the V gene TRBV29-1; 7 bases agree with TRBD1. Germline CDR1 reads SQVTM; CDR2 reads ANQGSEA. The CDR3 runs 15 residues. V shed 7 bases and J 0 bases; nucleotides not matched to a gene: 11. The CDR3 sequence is CSGGGGEGMNTEAFF. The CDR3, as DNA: TGCAGCGGCGGAGGGGGCGAGGGAATGAACACTGAAGCTTTCTTT.

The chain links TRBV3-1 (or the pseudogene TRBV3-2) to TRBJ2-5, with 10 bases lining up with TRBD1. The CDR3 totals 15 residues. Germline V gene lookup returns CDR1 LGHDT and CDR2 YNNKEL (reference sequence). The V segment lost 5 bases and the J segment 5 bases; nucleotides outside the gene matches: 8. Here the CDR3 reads CASSAGTGDSETQYF. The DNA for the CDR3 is TGTGCCAGCAGCGCCGGGACAGGGGACTCGGAGACCCAGTACTTC.

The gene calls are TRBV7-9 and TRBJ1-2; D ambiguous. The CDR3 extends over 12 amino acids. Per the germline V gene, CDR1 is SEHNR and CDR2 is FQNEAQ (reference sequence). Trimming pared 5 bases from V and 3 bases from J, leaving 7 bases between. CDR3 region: CASSPRDYGYTF. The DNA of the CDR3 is TGTGCCAGCAGCCCCCGAGACTATGGCTACACCTTC.

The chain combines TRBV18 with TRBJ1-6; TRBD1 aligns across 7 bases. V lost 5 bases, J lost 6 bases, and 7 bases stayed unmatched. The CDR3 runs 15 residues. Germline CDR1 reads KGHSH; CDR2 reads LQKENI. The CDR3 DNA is TGTGCCAGCTCATCCCGGGACAGCATTAATTCACCCCTCCACTTT. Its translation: CASSSRDSINSPLHF. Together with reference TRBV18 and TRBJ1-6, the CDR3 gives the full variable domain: NAGVMQNPRHLVRRRGQEARLRCSPMKGHSHVYWYRQLPEEGLKFMVYLQKENIIDESGMPKERFSAEFPKEGPSILRIQQVVRGDSAAYFCASSSRDSINSPLHFGNGTRLTVT.

CDR3 sequence (DNA): TGTGCCAGCAGCTTCAGGGGGAATTCACCCCTCCACTTT. This codes for CASSFRGNSPLHF. V usage is TRBV11-2 and J usage is TRBJ1-6, with 7 bases fitting TRBD1. The ends lost 3 bases at V and 7 bases at J; junction bases unmatched: 0. CDR3 length: 13 residues. CDR1 and CDR2 from the germline V gene are SGHAT and FQNNGV.

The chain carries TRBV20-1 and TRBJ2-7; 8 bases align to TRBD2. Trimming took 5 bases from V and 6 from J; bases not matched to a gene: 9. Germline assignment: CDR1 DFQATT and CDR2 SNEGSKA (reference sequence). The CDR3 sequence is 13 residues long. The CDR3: CSACAGGIPEQYF. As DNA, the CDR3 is TGCAGTGCTTGTGCGGGAGGTATACCCGAGCAGTACTTC.

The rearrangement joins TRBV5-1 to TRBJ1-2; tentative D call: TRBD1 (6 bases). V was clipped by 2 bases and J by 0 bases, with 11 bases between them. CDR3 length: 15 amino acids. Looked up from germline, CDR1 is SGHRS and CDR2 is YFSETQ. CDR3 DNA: TGCGCCAGCAGCTTCCAGGACAGATCTAACTATGGCTACACCTTC. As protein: CASSFQDRSNYGYTF.

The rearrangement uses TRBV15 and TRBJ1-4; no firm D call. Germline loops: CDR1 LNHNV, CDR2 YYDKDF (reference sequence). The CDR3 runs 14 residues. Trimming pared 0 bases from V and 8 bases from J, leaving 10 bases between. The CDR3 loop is CATSRDLEKEKLFF. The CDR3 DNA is TGTGCCACCAGCAGAGATTTGGAGAAAGAAAAACTGTTTTTT. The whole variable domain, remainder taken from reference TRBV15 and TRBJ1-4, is DAMVIQNPRYQVTQFGKPVTLSCSQTLNHNVMYWYQQKSSQAPKLLFHYYDKDFNNEADTPDNFQSRRPNTSFCFLDIRSPGLGDTAMYLCATSRDLEKEKLFFGSGTQLSVL.

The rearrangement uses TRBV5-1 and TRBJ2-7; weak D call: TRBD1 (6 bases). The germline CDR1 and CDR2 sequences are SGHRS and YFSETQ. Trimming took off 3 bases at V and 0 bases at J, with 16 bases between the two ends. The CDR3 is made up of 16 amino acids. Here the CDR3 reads CASSSGIDRFSYEQYF. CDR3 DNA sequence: TGCGCCAGCAGCTCGGGAATTGACAGGTTCTCCTACGAGCAGTACTTC.